This T cell receptor (beta chain) was sequenced during a study of T cells in Graves' hyperthyroidism and ophthalmopathy. The TCR beta CDR3 regions underwent amplification using RNA transcripts as the source. A first-round RT-PCR of the TCR CDR3 used the HTBI primer set. TCRdb passed the multiplex PCR reads through MiXCR, listing each CDR3 protein once. The sample consists of around 250,000 distinct CDR3 sequences, 14% to 15% of them appearing once. This sample holds PBMCs from around 9.9 ml fresh peripheral blood. The V segment lost 4 bases and the J segment 2 bases; nucleotides outside the gene matches: 12. The CDR3 totals 17 residues. Germline lookup yields CDR1 SGHVS and CDR2 FQNEAQ. This clonotype was recorded many times.

The sample was blood. The receptor was isolated from a woman aged 40 to 49 with Graves' hyperthyroidism that later progressed to Graves' ophthalmopathy. The rearrangement uses TRBV7-8 and TRBJ2-3; 7 bases match TRBD2. As DNA, the CDR3 is TGTGCCAGCAGCTCCCGGGGGGTAGCGGGTTCCACAGATACGCAGTATTTT. Its protein is CASSSRGVAGSTDTQYF.